This T cell receptor (beta chain) was retrieved from a study of blood T cell repertoires in COVID-19. Across the whole study: The origin of the acute and convalescent COVID-19 samples was the United States, Italy and Spain. T cells, B-cell-depleted T cells, or PBMCs provided the cDNA or gDNA that served as material.

In germline, CDR1 is DFQATT, CDR2 SNEGSKA (reference sequence). Trimming took off 3 bases at V and 4 bases at J, with 13 bases between the two ends. The CDR3 is made up of 14 amino acids. In the original analysis: Nucleated cell number was recorded as an estimate derived from reference gene primer amplification. Method: immunoSEQ multiplex PCR; TCRdb's copy keeps in-frame clones and lacks some. D and trimming come from the DNA, and the V and J calls and clone size come from that table. The repertoire holds about 110,000 clones, with over 75% as singletons. The clonotype was recovered from a woman in her seventies who had recovered from COVID-19. The specimen was peripheral blood. J is TRBJ2-1 and V is TRBV20-1; TRBD1 is a possible D gene (5 bases). The CDR3 coding sequence is TGCAGTGCTAGTAAGGGGCTCCTTTACAATGAGCAGTTCTTC. Translation: CSASKGLLYNEQFF.